This TCR beta chain appears in the sequencing data of a study of shared clonotypes between healthy human individuals. Naive CD8 cells, CD45RO-negative and positively selected for CCR7, excluded terminally differentiated effector memory CD45RA+ cells. TCRdb's copy holds only in-frame clones and misses some; the assay was immunoSEQ multiplex PCR. The data hold around 2,100,000 clones, with 85% to 95% observed a single time. Germline V CDR1 and CDR2: PRHDT, FYEKMQ (reference sequence). Trimming left V 6 bases short and J 3 bases short, with 16 bases between. This CDR3 spans 15 amino acids. This chain uses TRBV13 with TRBJ2-3; D is uncertain. This receptor was taken from a man between 18 and 35 years old in good health. Sequencing was carried out using naive CD8+ T cells sorted from blood. The DNA of the CDR3 is TGTGCCAGCAGTTCTACGGACCCTACGACAGATACGCAGTATTTT. Translation gives CASSSTDPTTDTQYF. Full variable domain (rest looked up from reference TRBV13 and TRBJ2-3): AAGVIQSPRHLIKEKRETATLKCYPIPRHDTVYWYQQGPGQDPQFLISFYEKMQSDKGSIPDRFSAQQFSDYHSELNMSSLELGDSALYFCASSSTDPTTDTQYFGPGTRLTVL.